Included here is one TCR beta chain sequence, with context. After removal of 8 bases from V and 2 bases from J, the junction contained 5 bases not matched to a gene. Germline V CDR1 and CDR2: MNHEY, SMNVEV (reference sequence). The length of the CDR3 is 15 residues. This sample is drawn from a study of blood T cell repertoires in COVID-19. The assay was immunoSEQ multiplex PCR, and TCRdb's table has in-frame clones only and misses some. The data contain approximately 250,000 clones, 88% of them singletons. The sequencing input was PBMCs or T cells enriched from blood (not recorded which). This clonotype originated in a woman aged 40 to 55 with acute COVID-19. This chain links TRBV27 with TRBJ2-3; 12 bases are shared with TRBD2. The CDR3 spells CASFGLAGSTDTQYF. The CDR3 DNA sequence: TGTGCCAGCTTCGGACTAGCGGGATCCACAGATACGCAGTATTTT.